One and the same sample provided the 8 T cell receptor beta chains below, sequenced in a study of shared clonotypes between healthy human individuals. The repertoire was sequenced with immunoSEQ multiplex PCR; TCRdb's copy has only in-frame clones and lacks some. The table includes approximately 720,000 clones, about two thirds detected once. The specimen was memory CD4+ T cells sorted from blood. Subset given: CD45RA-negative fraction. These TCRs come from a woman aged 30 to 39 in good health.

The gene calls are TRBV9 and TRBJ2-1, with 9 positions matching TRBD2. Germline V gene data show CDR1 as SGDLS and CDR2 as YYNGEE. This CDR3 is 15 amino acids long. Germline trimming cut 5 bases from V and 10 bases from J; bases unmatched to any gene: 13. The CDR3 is CASSTGTSRLREQFF. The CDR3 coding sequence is TGTGCCAGCAGTACCGGGACTAGCAGACTCAGGGAGCAGTTCTTC.

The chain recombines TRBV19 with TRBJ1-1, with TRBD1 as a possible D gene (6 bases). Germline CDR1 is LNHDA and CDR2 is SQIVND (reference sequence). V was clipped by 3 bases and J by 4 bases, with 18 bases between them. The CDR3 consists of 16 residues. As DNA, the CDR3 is TGTGCCAGTAGTATGTTGGGGGGCCCCGTTGTCACTGAAGCTTTCTTT. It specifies CASSMLGGPVVTEAFF.

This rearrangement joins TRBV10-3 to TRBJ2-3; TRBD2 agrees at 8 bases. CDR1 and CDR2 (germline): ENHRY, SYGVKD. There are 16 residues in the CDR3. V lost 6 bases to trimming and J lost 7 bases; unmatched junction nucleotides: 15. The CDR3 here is CAIRSSGGGGTYTQYF. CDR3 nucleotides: TGTGCCATCAGAAGTAGCGGCGGCGGGGGGACATATACGCAGTATTTT.

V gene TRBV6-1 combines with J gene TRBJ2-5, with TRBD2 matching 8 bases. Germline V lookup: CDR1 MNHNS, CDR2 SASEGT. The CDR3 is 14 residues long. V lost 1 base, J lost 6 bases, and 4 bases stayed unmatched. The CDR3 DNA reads TGTGCCAGCAGTGAAGGCGGGGGGCAAAAGACCCAGTACTTC. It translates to CASSEGGGQKTQYF.

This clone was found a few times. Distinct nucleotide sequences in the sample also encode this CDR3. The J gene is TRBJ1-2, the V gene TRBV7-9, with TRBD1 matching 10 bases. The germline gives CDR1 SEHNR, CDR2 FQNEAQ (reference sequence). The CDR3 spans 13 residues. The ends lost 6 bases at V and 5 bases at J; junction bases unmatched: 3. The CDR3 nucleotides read TGTGCCAGCAGTCTGGGACAGGGGTATGGCTACACCTTC. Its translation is CASSLGQGYGYTF. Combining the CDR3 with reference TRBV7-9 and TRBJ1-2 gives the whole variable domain DTGVSQNPRHKITKRGQNVTFRCDPISEHNRLYWYRQTLGQGPEFLTYFQNEAQLEKSRLLSDRFSAERPKGSFSTLEIQRTEQGDSAMYLCASSLGQGYGYTFGSGTRLTVV.

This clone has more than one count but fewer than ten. CDR3 DNA: TGTGCCAGCAGCTCCCTTACGGGGGGGGGAGGCGAGCAGTACTTC. Protein: CASSSLTGGGGEQYF. This chain links TRBV7-8 with TRBJ2-7; 8 bases are a match to TRBD2. V gave up 4 bases and J gave up 6 bases; unmatched junction bases: 11. Germline V CDR1 and CDR2: SGHVS, FQNEAQ. This CDR3 has 15 amino acids. The complete variable domain, with remaining parts taken from reference TRBV7-8 and TRBJ2-7, reads GAGVSQSPRYKVAKRGQDVALRCDPISGHVSLFWYQQALGQGPEFLTYFQNEAQLDKSGLPSDRFFAERPEGSVSTLKIQRTQQEDSAVYLCASSSLTGGGGEQYFGPGTRLTVT.

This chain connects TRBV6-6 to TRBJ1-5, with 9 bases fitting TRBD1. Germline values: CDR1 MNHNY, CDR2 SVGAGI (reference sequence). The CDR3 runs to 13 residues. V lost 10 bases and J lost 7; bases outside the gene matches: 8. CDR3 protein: CATSRDRAQPQHF. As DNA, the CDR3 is TGTGCCACCTCGAGGGACAGGGCCCAGCCCCAGCATTTT.

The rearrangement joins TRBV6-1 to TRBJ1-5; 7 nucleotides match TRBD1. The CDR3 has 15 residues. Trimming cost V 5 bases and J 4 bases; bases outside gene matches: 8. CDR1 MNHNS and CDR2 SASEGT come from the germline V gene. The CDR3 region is CASSSAGTANQPQHF. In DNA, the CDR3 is TGTGCCAGCAGTTCAGCCGGGACAGCGAATCAGCCCCAGCATTTT.